This TCR beta chain was captured by sequencing in a study of blood T cells in healthy people across ages. V lost 4 bases and J lost 2; bases outside the gene matches: 8. There are 16 residues in the CDR3. Extracted total RNA amounted to at least 5.5 micrograms for each sample. This clonotype came up once. With a J-beta primer mix and a sample-barcoded 5' primer, a second PCR ran roughly 6 to 11 cycles. A template-switch adaptor containing 12 random nucleotides labeled each cDNA molecule. TCRdb ran MiXCR on the 5' RACE reads and lists one entry per CDR3 protein. The sample shows roughly 2 million distinct CDR3 sequences, 49% of them seen only once.

Sequenced input: blood. The receptor comes from a woman aged 40 to 50 in good health. The chain uses TRBV12-3 or TRBV12-4 and TRBJ2-3; the match to TRBD2 covers 8 bases. The CDR3 DNA follows: TGTGCCAGCAGTTCAGGGACTAGAGGGGCCACAGATACGCAGTATTTT. Amino acid sequence: CASSSGTRGATDTQYF.